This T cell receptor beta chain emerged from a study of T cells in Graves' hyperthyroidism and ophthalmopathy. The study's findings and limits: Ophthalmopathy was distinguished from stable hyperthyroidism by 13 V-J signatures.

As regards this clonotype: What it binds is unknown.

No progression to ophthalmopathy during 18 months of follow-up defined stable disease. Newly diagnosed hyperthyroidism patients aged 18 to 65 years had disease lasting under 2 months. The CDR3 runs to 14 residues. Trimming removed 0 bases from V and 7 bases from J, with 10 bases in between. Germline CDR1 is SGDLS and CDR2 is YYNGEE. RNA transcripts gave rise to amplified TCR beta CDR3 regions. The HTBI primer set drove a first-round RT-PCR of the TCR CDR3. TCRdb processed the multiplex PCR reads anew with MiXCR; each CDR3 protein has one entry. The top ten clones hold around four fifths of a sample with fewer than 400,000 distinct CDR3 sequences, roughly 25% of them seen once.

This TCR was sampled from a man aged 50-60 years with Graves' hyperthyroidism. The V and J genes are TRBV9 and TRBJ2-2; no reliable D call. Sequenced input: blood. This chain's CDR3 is CASSVEPGNGELFF. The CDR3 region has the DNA TGTGCCAGCAGCGTAGAACCGGGTAACGGGGAGCTGTTTTTT. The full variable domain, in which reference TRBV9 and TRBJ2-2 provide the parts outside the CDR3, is DSGVTQTPKHLITATGQRVTLRCSPRSGDLSVYWYQQSLDQGLQFLIQYYNGEERAKGNILERFSAQQFPDLHSELNLSSLELGDSALYFCASSVEPGNGELFFGEGSRLTVL.